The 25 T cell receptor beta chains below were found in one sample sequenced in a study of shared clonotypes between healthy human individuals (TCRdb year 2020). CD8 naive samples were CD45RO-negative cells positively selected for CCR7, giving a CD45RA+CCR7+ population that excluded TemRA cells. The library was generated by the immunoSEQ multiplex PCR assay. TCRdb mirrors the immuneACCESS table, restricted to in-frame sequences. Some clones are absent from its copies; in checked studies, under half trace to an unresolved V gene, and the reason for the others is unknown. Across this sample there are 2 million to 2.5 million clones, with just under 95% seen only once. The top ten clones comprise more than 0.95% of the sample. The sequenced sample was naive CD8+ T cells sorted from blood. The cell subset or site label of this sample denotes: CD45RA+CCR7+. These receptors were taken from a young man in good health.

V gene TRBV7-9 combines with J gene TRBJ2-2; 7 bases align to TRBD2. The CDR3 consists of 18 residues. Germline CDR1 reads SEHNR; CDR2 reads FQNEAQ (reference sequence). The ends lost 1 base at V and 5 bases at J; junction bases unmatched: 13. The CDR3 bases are TGTGCCAGCAGCTTAGTGTGGCGGGAGTTCGACGAGACCGGGGAGCTGTTTTTT. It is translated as CASSLVWREFDETGELFF.

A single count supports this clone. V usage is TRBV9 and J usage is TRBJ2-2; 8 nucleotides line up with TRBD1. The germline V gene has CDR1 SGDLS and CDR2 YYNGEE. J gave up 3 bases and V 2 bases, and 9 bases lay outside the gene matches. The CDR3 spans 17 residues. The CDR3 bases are TGTGCCAGCAGCGTTCCCCACCAGGGGGCGGACACCGGGGAGCTGTTTTTT. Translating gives CASSVPHQGADTGELFF.

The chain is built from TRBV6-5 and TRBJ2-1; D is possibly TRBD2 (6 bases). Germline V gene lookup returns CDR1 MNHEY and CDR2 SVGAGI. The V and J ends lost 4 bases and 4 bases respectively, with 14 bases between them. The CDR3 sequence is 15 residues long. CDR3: CASSFVAETYNEQFF. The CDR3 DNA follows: TGTGCCAGCAGTTTCGTAGCGGAGACTTACAATGAGCAGTTCTTC.

The CDR3 region is CASSADRIAEGYTF. Here the CDR3 DNA reads TGTGCCAGCAGTGCCGACCGAATTGCGGAAGGCTACACCTTC. The rearrangement uses TRBV6-5 and TRBJ1-2; D remains ambiguous. The CDR3 loop spans 14 amino acids. The germline V gene encodes CDR1 MNHEY and CDR2 SVGAGI. Between the trimmed V and J ends, which lost 5 bases and 8 bases, there was a span of 18 bases.

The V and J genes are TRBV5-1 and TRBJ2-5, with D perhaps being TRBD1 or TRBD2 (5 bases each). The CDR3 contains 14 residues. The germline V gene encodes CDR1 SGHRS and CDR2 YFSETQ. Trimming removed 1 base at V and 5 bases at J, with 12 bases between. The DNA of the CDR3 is TGCGCCAGCAGCTTGTGGGGGATAAGGGAGACCCAGTACTTC. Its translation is CASSLWGIRETQYF.

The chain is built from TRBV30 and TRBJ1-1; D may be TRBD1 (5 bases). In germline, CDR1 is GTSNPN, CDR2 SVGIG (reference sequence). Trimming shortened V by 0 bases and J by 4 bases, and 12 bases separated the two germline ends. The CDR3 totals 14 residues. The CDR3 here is CAWSVPGGTTEAFF. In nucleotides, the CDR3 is TGTGCCTGGAGTGTACCTGGCGGGACCACTGAAGCTTTCTTT.

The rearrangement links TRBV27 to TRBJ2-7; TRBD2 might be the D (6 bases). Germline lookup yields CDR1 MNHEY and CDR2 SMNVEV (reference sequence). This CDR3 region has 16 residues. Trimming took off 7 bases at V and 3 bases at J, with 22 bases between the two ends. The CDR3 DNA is TGTGCCAGCACATTCTCCGGGGGAGGTAAGGTCTACGAGCAGTACTTC. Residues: CASTFSGGGKVYEQYF.

The CDR3 loop reads CASSLARQVSSYTF. The CDR3 nucleotides are TGTGCCAGCAGCTTAGCCAGACAGGTCTCAAGCTACACCTTC. The chain recombines TRBV7-9 with TRBJ1-2; tentatively, D is TRBD1 (6 bases). CDR3 length: 14 residues. V lost 0 bases and J lost 9, with 14 bases in between. Germline values: CDR1 SEHNR, CDR2 FQNEAQ (reference sequence).

Written as DNA, the CDR3 is TGTGCCAGCAGTTACCCCTTCGTCTCAGAGACCCAGTACTTC. It is translated as CASSYPFVSETQYF. This chain connects TRBV6-6 to TRBJ2-5; D not resolved. Trimming took off 2 bases at V and 4 bases at J, with 11 bases between the two ends. CDR1 MNHNY and CDR2 SVGAGI come from the germline V gene (reference sequence). The CDR3 sequence is 14 residues long.

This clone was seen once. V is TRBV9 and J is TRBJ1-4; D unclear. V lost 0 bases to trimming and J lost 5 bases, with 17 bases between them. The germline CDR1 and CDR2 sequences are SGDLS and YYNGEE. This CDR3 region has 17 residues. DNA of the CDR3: TGTGCCAGCAGCGTAGGTCCTCGAGAAGGGTCGAATGAAAAACTGTTTTTT. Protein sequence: CASSVGPREGSNEKLFF.

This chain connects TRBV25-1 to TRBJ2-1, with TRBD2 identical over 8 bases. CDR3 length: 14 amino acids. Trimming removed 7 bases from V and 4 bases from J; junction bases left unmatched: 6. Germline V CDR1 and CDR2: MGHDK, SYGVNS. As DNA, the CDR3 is TGTGCCAGCATGGGCGCGGGAGGTTACAATGAGCAGTTCTTC. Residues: CASMGAGGYNEQFF.

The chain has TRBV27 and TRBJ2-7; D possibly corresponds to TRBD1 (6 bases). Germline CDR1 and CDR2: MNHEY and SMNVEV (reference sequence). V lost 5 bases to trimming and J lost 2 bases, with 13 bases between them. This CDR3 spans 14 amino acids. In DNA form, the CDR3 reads TGTGCCAGCAGTCGGACAGATTCCCCCTACGAGCAGTACTTC. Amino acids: CASSRTDSPYEQYF.

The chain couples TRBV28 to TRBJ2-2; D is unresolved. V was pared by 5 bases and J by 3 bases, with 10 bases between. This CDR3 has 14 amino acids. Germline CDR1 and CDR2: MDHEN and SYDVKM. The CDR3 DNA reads TGTGCCAGCAGTCCAGGTCCTCACACCGGGGAGCTGTTTTTT. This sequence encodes CASSPGPHTGELFF.

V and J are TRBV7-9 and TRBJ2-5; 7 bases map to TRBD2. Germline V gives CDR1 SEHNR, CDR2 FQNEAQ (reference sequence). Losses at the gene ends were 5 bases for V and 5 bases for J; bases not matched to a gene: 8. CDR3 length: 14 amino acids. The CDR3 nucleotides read TGTGCCAGCAGCCCGACTAGCCGGGCGGAGACCCAGTACTTC. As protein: CASSPTSRAETQYF.

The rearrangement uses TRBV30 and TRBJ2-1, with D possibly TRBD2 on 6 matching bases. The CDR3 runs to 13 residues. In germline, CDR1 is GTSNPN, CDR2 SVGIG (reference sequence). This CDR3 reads CAVRDSTYNEQFF. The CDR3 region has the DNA TGTGCTGTCCGGGACTCCACCTACAATGAGCAGTTCTTC.

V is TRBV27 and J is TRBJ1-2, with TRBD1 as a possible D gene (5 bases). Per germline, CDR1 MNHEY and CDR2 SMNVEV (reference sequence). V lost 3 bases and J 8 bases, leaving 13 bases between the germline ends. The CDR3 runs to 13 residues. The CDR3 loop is CASSFDSSQGYTF. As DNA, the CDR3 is TGTGCCAGCAGTTTCGACAGTTCCCAGGGCTACACCTTC.

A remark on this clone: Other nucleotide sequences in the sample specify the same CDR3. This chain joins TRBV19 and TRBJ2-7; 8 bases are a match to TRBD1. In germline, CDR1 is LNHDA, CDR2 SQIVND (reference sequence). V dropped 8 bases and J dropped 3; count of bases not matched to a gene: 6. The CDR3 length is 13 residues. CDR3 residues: CASAQGVSYEQYF. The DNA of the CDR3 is TGTGCCAGTGCACAGGGGGTGAGCTACGAGCAGTACTTC.

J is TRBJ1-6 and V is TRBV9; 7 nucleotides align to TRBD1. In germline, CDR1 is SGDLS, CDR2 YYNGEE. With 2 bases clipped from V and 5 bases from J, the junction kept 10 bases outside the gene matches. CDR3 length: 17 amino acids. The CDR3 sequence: CASSVYRDSDNNSPLHF. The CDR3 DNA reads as TGTGCCAGCAGCGTTTACCGGGACAGCGACAATAATTCACCCCTCCACTTT.

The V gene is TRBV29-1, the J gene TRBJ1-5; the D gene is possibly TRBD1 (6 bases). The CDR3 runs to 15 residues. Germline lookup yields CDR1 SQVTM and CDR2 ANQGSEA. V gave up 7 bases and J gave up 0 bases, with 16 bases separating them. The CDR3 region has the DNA TGCAGCGCCCCTCCTGACAGGAATAGCAATCAGCCCCAGCATTTT. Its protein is CSAPPDRNSNQPQHF.

The CDR3 sequence: CASSLWVEREEGETQYF. Here the CDR3 DNA reads TGTGCCAGCAGCCTCTGGGTCGAGCGGGAGGAAGGAGAGACCCAGTACTTC. V gene TRBV7-2 combines with J gene TRBJ2-5; 9 nucleotides line up with TRBD2. CDR3 length equals 17 residues. V gave up 5 bases and J gave up 4 bases; unmatched junction bases: 14. The germline V gene encodes CDR1 SGHTA and CDR2 FQGNSA.

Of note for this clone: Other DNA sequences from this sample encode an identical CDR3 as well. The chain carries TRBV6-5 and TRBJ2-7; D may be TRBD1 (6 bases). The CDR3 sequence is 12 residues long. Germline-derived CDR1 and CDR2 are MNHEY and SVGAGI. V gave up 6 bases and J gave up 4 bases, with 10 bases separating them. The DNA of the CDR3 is TGTGCCAGCAGCCCAACAGGGTACGAGCAGTACTTC. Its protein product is CASSPTGYEQYF.

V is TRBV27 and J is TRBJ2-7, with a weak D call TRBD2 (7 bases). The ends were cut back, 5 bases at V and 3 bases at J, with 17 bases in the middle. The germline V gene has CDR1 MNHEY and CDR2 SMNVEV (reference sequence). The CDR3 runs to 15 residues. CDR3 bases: TGTGCCAGCAGTCCGAGGGGAGGGGGTGGCTACGAGCAGTACTTC. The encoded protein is CASSPRGGGGYEQYF.

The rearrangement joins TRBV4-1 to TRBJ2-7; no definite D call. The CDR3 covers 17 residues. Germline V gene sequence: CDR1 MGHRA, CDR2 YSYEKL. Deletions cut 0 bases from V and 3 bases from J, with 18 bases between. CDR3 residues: CASSQDPTRPPRYEQYF. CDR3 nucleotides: TGCGCCAGCAGCCAAGATCCCACTCGGCCACCACGCTACGAGCAGTACTTC.

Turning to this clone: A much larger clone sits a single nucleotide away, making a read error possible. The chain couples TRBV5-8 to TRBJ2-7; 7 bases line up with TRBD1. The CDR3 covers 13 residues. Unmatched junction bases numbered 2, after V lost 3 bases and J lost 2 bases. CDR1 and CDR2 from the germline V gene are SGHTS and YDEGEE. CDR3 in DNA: TGTGCCAGCAGCTACGGGACAGCCTACGAGCAGTACTTC. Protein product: CASSYGTAYEQYF.

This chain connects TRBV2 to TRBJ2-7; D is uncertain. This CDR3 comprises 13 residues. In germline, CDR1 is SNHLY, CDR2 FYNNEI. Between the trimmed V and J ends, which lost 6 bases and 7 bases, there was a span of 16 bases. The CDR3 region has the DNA TGTGCCAGCAGGCTGCAGGAGACCTGGGAGCAGTACTTC. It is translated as CASRLQETWEQYF.